This TCR beta chain was observed in a study of T-cell reconstitution after alpha-beta-depleted transplantation in children. A library of TCRbeta sequences, prepared with unique molecular identifiers, was generated. TCRdb itself ran the PCR reads through MiXCR, one entry per CDR3 protein. The sample includes about 91,000 distinct CDR3 sequences, approximately 8.4% seen only once; the top ten take more than 6.5%. This clonotype occurred many times. V gave up 1 base and J gave up 0 bases, with 3 bases separating them. This CDR3 contains 14 residues. Germline V CDR1 and CDR2: KGHSH, LQKENI. This TCR was recovered from a human donor who donated a stem cell graft to a child with congenital amegakaryocytic thrombocytopenia. The chain uses TRBV18 and TRBJ1-4, with D hard to call. Sequencing used PBMCs from the stem cell graft donor, obtained from the stem cell graft. The CDR3 DNA reads as TGTGCCAGCTCACCACGGCCAACTAATGAAAAACTGTTTTTT. Translation: CASSPRPTNEKLFF.